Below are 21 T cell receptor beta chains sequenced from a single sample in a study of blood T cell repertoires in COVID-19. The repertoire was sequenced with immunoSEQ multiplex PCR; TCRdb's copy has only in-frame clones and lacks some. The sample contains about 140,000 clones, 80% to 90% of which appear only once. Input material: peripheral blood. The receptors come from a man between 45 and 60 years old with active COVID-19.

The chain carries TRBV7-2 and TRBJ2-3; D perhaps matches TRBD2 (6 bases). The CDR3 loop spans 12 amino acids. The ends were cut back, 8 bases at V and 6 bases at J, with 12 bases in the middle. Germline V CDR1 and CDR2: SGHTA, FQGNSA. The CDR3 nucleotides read TGTGCCAGCGGGAGACTAGTGGATACGCAGTATTTT. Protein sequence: CASGRLVDTQYF.

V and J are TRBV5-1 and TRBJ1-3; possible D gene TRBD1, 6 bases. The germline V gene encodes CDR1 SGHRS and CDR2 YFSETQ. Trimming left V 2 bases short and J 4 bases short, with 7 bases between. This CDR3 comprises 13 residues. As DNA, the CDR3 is TGCGCCAGCAGCTTACAGGGAGGAAACACCATATATTTT. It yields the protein CASSLQGGNTIYF.

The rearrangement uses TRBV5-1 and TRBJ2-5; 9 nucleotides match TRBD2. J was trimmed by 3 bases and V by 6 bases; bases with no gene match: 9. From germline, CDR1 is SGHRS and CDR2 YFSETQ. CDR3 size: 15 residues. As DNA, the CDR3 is TGCGCCAGCACCGAGACTAGCGGAAACGAAGAGACCCAGTACTTC. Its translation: CASTETSGNEETQYF.

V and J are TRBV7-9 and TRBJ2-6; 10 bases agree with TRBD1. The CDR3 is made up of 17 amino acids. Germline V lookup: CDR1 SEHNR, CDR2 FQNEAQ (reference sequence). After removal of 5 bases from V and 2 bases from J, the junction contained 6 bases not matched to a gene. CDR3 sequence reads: CASSRRGQGTGANVLTF. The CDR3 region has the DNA TGTGCCAGCAGCCGTAGGGGACAGGGGACTGGGGCCAACGTCCTGACTTTC. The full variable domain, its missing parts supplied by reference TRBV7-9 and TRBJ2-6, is DTGVSQNPRHKITKRGQNVTFRCDPISEHNRLYWYRQTLGQGPEFLTYFQNEAQLEKSRLLSDRFSAERPKGSFSTLEIQRTEQGDSAMYLCASSRRGQGTGANVLTFGAGSRLTVL.

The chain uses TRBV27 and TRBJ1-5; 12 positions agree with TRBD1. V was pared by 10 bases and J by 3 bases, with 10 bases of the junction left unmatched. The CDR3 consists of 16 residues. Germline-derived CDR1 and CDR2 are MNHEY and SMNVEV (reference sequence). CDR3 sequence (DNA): TGTGCCATCCCTTCTCCGGGACAGGGGGCCAATCAGCCCCAGCATTTT. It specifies CAIPSPGQGANQPQHF.

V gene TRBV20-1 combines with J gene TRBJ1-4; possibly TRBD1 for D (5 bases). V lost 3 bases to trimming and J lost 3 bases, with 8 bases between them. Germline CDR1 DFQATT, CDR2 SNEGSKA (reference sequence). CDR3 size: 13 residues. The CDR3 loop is CSASWGANEKLFF. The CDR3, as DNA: TGCAGTGCTAGTTGGGGGGCTAATGAAAAACTGTTTTTT.

The CDR3 coding sequence is TGTGCCAGCAGCCCTGACAGCTTTAATCAGCCCCAGCATTTT. It is translated as CASSPDSFNQPQHF. This sequence joins TRBV11-2 and TRBJ1-5, with D perhaps TRBD1 (5 bases). Germline CDR1 and CDR2: SGHAT and FQNNGV. V was shortened by 5 bases and J by 4 bases, with 12 bases between the two germline ends. This CDR3 is built from 14 residues.

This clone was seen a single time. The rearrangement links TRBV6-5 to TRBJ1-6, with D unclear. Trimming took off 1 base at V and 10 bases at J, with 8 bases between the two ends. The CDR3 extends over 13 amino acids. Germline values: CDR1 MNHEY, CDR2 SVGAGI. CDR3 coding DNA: TGTGCCAGCAGTTACTTTGAGGGCTCACCCCTCCACTTT. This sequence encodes CASSYFEGSPLHF.

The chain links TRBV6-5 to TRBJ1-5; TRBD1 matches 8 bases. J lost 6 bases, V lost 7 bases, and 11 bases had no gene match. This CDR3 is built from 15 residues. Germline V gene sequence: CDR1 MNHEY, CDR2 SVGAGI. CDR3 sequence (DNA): TGTGCCAGCACTATTGAGCAGGGGGCCGGTCAGCCCCAGCATTTT. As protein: CASTIEQGAGQPQHF.

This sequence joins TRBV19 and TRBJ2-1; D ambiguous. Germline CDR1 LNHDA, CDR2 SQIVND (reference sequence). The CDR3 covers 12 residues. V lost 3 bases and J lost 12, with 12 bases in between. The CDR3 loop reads CASSIPRSGQFF. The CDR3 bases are TGTGCCAGTAGTATTCCCCGTTCAGGGCAGTTCTTC.

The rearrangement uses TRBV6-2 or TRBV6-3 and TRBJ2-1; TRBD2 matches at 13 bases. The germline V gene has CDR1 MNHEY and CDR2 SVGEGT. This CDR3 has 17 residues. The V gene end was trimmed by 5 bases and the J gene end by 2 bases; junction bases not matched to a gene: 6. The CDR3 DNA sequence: TGTGCCAGCAGTCTTCTAGGGACTAGCGGGGCCTACAATGAGCAGTTCTTC. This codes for CASSLLGTSGAYNEQFF.

As DNA, the CDR3 is TGTGCCAGCAGTAGGACAGCTGGAAACACCATATATTTT. Translating it yields CASSRTAGNTIYF. The genes are TRBV12-3 or TRBV12-4 and TRBJ1-3; D is possibly TRBD1 (6 bases). V lost 5 bases and J 2 bases, leaving 7 bases between the germline ends. The CDR3 consists of 13 residues.

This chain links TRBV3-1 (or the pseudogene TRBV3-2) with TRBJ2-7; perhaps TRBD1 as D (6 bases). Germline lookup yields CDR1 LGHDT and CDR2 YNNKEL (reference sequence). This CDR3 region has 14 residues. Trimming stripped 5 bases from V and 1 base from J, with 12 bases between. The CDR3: CASSATGSSYEQYF. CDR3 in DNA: TGTGCCAGCAGCGCGACAGGTTCTTCCTACGAGCAGTACTTC.

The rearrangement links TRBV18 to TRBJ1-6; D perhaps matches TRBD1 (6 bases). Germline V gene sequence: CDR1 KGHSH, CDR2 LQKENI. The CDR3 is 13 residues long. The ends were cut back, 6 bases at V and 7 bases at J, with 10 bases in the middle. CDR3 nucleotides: TGTGCCAGCTCTTTACAGGGAAATTCACCCCTCCACTTT. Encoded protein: CASSLQGNSPLHF.

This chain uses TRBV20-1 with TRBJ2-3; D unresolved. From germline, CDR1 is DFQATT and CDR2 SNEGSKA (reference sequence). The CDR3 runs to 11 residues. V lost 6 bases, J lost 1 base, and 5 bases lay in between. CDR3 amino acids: CSASRTDTQYF. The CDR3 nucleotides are TGCAGTGCGAGCCGCACAGATACGCAGTATTTT.

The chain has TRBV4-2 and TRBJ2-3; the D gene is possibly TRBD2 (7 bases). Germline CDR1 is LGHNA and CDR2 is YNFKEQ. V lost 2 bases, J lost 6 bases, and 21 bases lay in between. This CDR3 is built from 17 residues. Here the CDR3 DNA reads TGTGCCAGCAGCCAATCCGGGGCGGGGGCCACAGGGGATACGCAGTATTTT. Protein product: CASSQSGAGATGDTQYF.

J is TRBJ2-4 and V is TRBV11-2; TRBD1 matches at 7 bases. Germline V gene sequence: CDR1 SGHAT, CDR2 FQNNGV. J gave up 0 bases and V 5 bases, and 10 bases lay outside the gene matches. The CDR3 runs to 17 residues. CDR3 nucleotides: TGTGCCAGCAGCCCACGGACAGGAGGATTAGCCAAAAACATTCAGTACTTC. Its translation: CASSPRTGGLAKNIQYF.

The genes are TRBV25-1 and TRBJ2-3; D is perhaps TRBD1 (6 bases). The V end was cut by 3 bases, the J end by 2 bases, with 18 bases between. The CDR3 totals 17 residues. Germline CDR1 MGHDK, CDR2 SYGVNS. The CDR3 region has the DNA TGTGCCAGCAGTGACATCTCAAAGGGGGTCTACACAGATACGCAGTATTTT. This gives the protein CASSDISKGVYTDTQYF.

The CDR3 nucleotides read TGCAGCGTTGGGGGCAGGGGACAGGGGACCTACGAGCAGTACTTC. Protein: CSVGGRGQGTYEQYF. The chain carries TRBV29-1 and TRBJ2-7; 10 positions agree with TRBD1. V was pared by 4 bases and J by 2 bases, with 8 bases of the junction left unmatched. Germline V gene data show CDR1 as SQVTM and CDR2 as ANQGSEA. This CDR3 is built from 15 residues.

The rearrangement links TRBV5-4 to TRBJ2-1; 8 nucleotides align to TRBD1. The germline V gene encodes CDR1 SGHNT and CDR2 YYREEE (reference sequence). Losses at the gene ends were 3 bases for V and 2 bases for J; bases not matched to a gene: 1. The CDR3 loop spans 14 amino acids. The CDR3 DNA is TGTGCCAGCAGCTCAGGGGGCCCCTACAATGAGCAGTTCTTC. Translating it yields CASSSGGPYNEQFF. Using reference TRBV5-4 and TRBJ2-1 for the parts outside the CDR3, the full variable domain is ETGVTQSPTHLIKTRGQQVTLRCSSQSGHNTVSWYQQALGQGPQFIFQYYREEENGRGNFPPRFSGLQFPNYSSELNVNALELDDSALYLCASSSGGPYNEQFFGPGTRLTVL.

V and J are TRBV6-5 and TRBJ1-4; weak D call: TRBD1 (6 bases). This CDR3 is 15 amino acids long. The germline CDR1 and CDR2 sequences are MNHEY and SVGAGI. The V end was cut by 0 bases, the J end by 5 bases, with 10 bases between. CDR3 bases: TGTGCCAGCAGTTACTCCCCCCAGGGGAATGAAAAACTGTTTTTT. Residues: CASSYSPQGNEKLFF.